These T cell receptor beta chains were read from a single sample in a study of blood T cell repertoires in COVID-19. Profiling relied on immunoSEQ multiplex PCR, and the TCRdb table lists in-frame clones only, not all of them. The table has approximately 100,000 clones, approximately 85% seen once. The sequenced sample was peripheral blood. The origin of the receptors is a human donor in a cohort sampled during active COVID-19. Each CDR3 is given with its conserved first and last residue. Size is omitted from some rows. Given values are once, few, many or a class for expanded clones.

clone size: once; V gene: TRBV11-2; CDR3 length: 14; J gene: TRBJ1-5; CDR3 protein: CASSEQTGAQPQHF
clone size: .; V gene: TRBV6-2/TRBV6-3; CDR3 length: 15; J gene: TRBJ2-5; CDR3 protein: CASSYVEEAGETQYF
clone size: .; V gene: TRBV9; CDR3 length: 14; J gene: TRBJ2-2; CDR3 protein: CASSGGVNTGELFF
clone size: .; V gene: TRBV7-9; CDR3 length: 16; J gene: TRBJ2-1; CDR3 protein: CASSLRREGGAVRQFF
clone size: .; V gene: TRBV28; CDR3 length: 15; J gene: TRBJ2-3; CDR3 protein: CASSSLGGAADTQYF
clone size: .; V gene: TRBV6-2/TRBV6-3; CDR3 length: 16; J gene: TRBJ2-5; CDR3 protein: CASSYGVVLAGETQYF
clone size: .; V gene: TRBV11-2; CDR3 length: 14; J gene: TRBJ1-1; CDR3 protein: CASSLAGGSTEAFF
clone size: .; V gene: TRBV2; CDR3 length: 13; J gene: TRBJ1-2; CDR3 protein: CASRGGDFYGYTF
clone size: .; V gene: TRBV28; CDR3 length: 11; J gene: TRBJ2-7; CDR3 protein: CASRATYEQYF
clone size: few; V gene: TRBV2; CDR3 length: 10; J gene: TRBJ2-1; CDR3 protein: CASRLQGKFF
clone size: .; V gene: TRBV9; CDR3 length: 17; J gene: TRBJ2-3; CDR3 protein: CASSPGLAGGLADTQYF
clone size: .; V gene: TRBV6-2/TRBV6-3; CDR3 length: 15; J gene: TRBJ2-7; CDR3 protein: CASSYLAGTIYEQYF
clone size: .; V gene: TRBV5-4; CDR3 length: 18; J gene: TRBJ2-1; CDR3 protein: CASSTAGTSGNSYNEQFF
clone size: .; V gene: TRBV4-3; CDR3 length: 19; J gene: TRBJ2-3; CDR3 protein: CASSQDLLSSGGHTDTQYF
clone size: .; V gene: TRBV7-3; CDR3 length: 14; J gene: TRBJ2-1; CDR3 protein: CASSSSGAYNEQFF
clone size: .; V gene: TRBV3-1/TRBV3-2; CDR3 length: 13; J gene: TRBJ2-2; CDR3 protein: CASTPWEGGELFF
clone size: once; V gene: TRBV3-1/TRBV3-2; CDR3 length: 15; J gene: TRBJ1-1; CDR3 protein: CASSPTDRGDTEAFF
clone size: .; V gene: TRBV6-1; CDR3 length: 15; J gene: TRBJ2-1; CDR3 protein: CASSEMDRVLAQQFF
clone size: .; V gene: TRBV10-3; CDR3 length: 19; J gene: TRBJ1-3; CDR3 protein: CAIGGQTGTDIHGGNTIYF
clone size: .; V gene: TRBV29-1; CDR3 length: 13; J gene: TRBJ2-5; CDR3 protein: CSADRGYQETQYF
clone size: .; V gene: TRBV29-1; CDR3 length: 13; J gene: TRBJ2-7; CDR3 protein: CSALSGSHYEQYF
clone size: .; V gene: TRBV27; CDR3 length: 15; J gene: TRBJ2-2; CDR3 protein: CASSLLTGRTGELFF
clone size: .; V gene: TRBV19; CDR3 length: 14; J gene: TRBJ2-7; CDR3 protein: CASRSTTTGTGPLF
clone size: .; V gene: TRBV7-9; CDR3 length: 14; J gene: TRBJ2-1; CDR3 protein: CASSMAGSYNEQFF
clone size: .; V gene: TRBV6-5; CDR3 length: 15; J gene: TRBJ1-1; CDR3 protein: CASNRAQDMNTEAFF
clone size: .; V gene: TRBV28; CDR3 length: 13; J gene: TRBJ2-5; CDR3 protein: CASSYPGGETQYF
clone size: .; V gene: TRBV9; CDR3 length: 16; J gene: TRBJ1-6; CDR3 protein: CASSQNTGTGSSPLHF
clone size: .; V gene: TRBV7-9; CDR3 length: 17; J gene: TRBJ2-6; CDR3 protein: CASTRSTGGSGANVLTF
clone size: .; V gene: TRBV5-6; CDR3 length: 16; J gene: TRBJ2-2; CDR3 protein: CASSLGRSQYTGELFF
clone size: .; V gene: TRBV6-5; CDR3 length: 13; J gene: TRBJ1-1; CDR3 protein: CASNRDVGTEAFF
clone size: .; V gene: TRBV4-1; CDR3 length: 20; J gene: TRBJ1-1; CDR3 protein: CASSQDTKRRQSLINTEAFF
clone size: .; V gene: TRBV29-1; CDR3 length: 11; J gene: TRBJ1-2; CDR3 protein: CSVEGVRGYTF
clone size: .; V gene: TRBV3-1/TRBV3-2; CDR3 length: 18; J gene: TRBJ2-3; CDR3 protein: CASSPNLEERGGPDTQYF
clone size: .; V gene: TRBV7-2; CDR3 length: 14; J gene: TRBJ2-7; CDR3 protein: CASSLVGSGYEQYF
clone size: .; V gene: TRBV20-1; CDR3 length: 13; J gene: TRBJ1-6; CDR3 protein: CSASGRANSPLHF
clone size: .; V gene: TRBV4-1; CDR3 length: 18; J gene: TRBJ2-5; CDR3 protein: CASSHSTGTSGEQETQYF